This record concerns one T cell receptor beta chain sequence. CDR3 size: 20 residues. The germline V gene has CDR1 SGHNT and CDR2 YENEEA. The junction had 19 bases not matched to a gene; V was cut back by 0 bases and J by 9 bases. Per the authors' pipeline: The authors estimated nucleated cell counts from reference gene primer amplification. Profiling relied on immunoSEQ multiplex PCR, and the TCRdb table lists in-frame clones only, not all of them. V and J calls and clone size are as listed in that table; D and trimming were resolved from the DNA. Of some 390,000 clones listed, roughly 86% are singletons. All enrollees were about 18 to 95 years old and from 20 to 25 US areas. Participants reported their clinical history, and cohort assignment relied on those reports. The data belong to a study of blood T cell repertoires in COVID-19. At the level of the study: COVID-19 samples, acute and convalescent, were from the United States, Italy and Spain.

The rearrangement joins TRBV11-3 to TRBJ1-6; 8 bases are shared with TRBD1. The sample consisted of PBMCs or T cells enriched from blood (not recorded which). The sequence derives from a young woman who had recovered from COVID-19. In DNA form, the CDR3 reads TGTGCCAGCAGCTTAGATGGTTTACAGGGGGTTTTTACTCCGGGTTCACCCCTCCACTTT. It specifies CASSLDGLQGVFTPGSPLHF.